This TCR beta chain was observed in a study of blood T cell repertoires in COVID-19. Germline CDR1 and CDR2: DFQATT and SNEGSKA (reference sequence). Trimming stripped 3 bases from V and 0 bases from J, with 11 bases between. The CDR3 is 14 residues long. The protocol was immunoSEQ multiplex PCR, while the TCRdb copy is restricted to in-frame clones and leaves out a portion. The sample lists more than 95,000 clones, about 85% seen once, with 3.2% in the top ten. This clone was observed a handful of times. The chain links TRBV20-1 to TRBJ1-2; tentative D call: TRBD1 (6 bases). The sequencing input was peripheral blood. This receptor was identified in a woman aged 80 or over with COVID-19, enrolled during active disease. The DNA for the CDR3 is TGCAGTGCTAGTGGGACATTGGCTAACTATGGCTACACCTTC. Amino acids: CSASGTLANYGYTF.